This T cell receptor beta chain was identified in a study of cytomegalovirus exposure and HLA in healthy donors. Whole-study findings and limits: Most of the TCR beta V segments (in an earlier analysis) were productive either about 87% or about 30% of the time. Being indistinguishable, some V segments were excluded, TRBV6-2 and TRBV6-3 among them. Links to common viral pathogens appeared, in a later analysis, for several of the most significant clusters.

This CDR3 is 15 amino acids long. In germline, CDR1 is SGHRS, CDR2 YFSETQ. J lost 1 base, V lost 4 bases, and 5 bases had no gene match. About this clone: Its target is unknown.

In the PCR, 60 Vbeta and 13 Jbeta primers were used. The protocol was immunoSEQ multiplex PCR, while the TCRdb copy is restricted to in-frame clones and leaves out a portion. The repertoire includes tens of thousands of clones, 65% to 70% of them detected once, and 12% to 15% sits in the top ten. The rearrangement links TRBV5-1 to TRBJ1-5, with TRBD1 matching over 7 bases. The source of this sequence is a male donor in good health and CMV-seropositive. The sample consisted of PBMCs. DNA of the CDR3: TGCGCCAGCAGCATAGGGACAGTCAGCAATCAGCCCCAGCATTTT. Its protein product is CASSIGTVSNQPQHF.